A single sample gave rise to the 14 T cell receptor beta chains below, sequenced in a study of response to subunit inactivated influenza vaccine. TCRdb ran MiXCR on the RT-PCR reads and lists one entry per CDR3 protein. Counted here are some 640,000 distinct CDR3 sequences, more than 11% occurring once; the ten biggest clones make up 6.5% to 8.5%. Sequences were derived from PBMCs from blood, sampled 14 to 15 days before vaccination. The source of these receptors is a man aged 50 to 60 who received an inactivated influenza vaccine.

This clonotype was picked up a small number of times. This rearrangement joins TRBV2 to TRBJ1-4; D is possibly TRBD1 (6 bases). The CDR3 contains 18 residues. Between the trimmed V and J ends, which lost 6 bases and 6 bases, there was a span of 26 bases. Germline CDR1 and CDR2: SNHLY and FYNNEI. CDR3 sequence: CASRYEQGFQKSDEKLFF. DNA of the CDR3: TGTGCCAGCAGATACGAGCAGGGGTTTCAGAAGTCCGATGAAAAACTGTTTTTT.

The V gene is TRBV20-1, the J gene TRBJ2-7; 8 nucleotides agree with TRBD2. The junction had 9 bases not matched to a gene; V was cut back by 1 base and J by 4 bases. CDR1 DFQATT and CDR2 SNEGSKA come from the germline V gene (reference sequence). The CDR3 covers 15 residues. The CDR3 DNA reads TGCAGTGCTAGAGGGGGCGGGGGGCGTAGTTACGAGCAGTACTTC. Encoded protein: CSARGGGGRSYEQYF.

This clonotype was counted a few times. CDR3 DNA: TGTGCCAGCAGTGGTATGGACCACTCCTACGAGCAGTACTTC. It encodes CASSGMDHSYEQYF. The rearrangement links TRBV6-1 to TRBJ2-7; D is undetermined. V lost 4 bases to trimming and J lost 0 bases, with 10 bases between them. Germline V CDR1 and CDR2: MNHNS, SASEGT. This CDR3 spans 14 amino acids.

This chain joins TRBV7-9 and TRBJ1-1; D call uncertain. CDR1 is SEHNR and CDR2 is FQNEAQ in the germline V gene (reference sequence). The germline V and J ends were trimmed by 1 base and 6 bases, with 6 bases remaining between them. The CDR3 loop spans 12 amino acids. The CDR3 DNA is TGTGCCAGCAGCTTAGGCGCACCTGAAGCTTTCTTT. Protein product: CASSLGAPEAFF.

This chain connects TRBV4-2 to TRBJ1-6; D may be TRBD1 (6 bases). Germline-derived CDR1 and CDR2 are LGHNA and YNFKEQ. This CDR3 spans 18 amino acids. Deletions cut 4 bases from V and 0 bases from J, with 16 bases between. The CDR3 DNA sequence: TGTGCCAGCAGCCCGGGGGGGCCCCTGAGCTCCTATAATTCACCCCTCCACTTT. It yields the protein CASSPGGPLSSYNSPLHF.

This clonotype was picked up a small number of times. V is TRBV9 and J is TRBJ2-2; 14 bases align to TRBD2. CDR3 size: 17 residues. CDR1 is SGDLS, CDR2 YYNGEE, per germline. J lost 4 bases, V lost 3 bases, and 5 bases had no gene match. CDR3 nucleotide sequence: TGTGCCAGCAGCGATAGGACTAGCGGGGGGTCCACCGGGGAGCTGTTTTTT. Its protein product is CASSDRTSGGSTGELFF.

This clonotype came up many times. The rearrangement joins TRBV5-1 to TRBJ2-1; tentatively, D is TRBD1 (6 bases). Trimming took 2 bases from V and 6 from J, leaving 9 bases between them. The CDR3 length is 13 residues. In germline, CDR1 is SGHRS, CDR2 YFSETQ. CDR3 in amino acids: CASSLQGGNEQFF. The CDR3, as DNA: TGCGCCAGCAGCTTACAAGGGGGCAATGAGCAGTTCTTC.

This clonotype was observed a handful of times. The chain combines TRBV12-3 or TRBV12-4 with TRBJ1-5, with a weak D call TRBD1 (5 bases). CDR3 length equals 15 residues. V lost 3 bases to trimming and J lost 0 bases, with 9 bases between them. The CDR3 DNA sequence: TGTGCCAGCAGTTTCCACAGGAATAGCAATCAGCCCCAGCATTTT. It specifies CASSFHRNSNQPQHF.

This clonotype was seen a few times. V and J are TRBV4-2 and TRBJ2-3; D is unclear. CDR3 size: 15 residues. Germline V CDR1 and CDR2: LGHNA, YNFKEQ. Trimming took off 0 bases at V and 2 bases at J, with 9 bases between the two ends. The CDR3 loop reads CASSQDLRTTDTQYF. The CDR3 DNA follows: TGTGCCAGCAGCCAAGATCTACGCACCACAGATACGCAGTATTTT.

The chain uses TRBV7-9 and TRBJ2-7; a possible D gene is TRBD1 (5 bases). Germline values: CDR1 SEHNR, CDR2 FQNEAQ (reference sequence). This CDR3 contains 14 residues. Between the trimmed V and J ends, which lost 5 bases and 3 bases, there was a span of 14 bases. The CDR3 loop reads CASSNRGKHYEQYF. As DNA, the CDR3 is TGTGCCAGCAGCAATAGGGGAAAGCACTACGAGCAGTACTTC.

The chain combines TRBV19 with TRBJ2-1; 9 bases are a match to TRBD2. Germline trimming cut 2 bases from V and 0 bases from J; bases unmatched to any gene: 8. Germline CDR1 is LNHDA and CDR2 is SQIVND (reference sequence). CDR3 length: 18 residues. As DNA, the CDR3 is TGTGCCAGTAGTATACCACTAGCGGGCTACCACTCCTACAATGAGCAGTTCTTC. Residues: CASSIPLAGYHSYNEQFF.

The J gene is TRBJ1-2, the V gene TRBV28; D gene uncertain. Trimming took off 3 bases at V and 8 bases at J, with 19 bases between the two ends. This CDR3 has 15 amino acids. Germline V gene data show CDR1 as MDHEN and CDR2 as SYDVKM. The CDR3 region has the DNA TGTGCCAGCAGTTTTACGCCGACGGATCGAGGGGGCTACACCTTC. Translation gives CASSFTPTDRGGYTF.

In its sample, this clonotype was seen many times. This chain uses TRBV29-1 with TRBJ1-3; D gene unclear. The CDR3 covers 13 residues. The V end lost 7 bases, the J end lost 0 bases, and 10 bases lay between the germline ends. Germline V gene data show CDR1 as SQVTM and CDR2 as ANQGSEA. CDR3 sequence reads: CSATPSSGNTIYF. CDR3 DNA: TGCAGCGCCACACCCTCCTCTGGAAACACCATATATTTT. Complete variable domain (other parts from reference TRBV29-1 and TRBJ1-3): SAVISQKPSRDICQRGTSLTIQCQVDSQVTMMFWYRQQPGQSLTLIATANQGSEATYESGFVIDKFPISRPNLTFSTLTVSNMSPEDSSIYLCSATPSSGNTIYFGEGSWLTVV.

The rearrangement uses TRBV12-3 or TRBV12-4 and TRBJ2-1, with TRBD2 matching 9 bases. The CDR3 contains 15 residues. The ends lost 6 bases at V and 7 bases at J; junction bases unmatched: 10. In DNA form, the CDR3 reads TGTGCCAGCAGCCGGAGCGGGGGGCCGGGGAATGAGCAGTTCTTC. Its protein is CASSRSGGPGNEQFF.